What follows are 23 T cell receptor beta chains derived from one specimen sequenced in a study of lymphopenia after photon versus proton radiotherapy. Data came from immunoSEQ multiplex PCR; TCRdb stores just in-frame clones and leaves some out. The sample lists 68,000 or so clones; roughly 88% were seen once. Sequenced material: peripheral blood, taken from a patient treated with photon-based radiotherapy. The receptor set was obtained from a woman between 70 and 85 years old with pancreatic cancer.

This chain uses TRBV19 with TRBJ2-2; 9 bases align to TRBD1. This CDR3 is built from 15 residues. With 6 bases clipped from V and 2 bases from J, the junction kept 4 bases outside the gene matches. The germline V gene encodes CDR1 LNHDA and CDR2 SQIVND (reference sequence). The CDR3 coding sequence is TGTGCCAGTAGCATGGACAGGGGAAACACCGGGGAGCTGTTTTTT. It encodes CASSMDRGNTGELFF.

The chain is built from TRBV30 and TRBJ1-4; a possible D gene is TRBD1 (5 bases). The CDR3 is 16 amino acids. Germline loops: CDR1 GTSNPN, CDR2 SVGIG (reference sequence). V lost 4 bases and J 4 bases, leaving 19 bases between the germline ends. The CDR3 coding sequence is TGTGCCTGGAAACCTACGTGGGGGGTTGGTAATGAAAAACTGTTTTTT. This gives the protein CAWKPTWGVGNEKLFF.

V is TRBV5-6 and J is TRBJ1-2; 8 nucleotides line up with TRBD1. Germline CDR1 is SGHDT and CDR2 is YYEEEE. This CDR3 has 13 residues. J lost 4 bases, V lost 4 bases, and 3 bases had no gene match. The CDR3 sequence is CASSQDRAYGYTF. In DNA form, the CDR3 reads TGTGCCAGCAGCCAGGACAGGGCCTATGGCTACACCTTC.

The chain couples TRBV5-1 to TRBJ2-1; 11 positions agree with TRBD1. The junction had 10 bases not matched to a gene; V was cut back by 4 bases and J by 4 bases. The CDR3 has 17 amino acids. Germline V CDR1 and CDR2: SGHRS, YFSETQ. The CDR3 bases are TGCGCCAGCAGCCCAACCTTAGGGACAGGGGGATACAATGAGCAGTTCTTC. It translates to CASSPTLGTGGYNEQFF.

V gene TRBV5-8 combines with J gene TRBJ2-2; 7 bases fit TRBD2. This CDR3 comprises 14 residues. Germline assignment: CDR1 SGHTS and CDR2 YDEGEE. The V segment lost 10 bases and the J segment 5 bases; nucleotides outside the gene matches: 11. CDR3 nucleotide sequence: TGTGCCGGGGGGAGGGGCGCCGGGACCGGGGAGCTGTTTTTT. It is translated as CAGGRGAGTGELFF.

The chain is built from TRBV23-1 and TRBJ2-1, with D possibly matching TRBD1 (5 bases). TRBV23-1 is filed as an ORF, its function uncertain. The CDR3 spans 13 residues. With 2 bases removed from V and 8 bases from J, the gap between germline ends came to 10 bases. The CDR3 reads CASSQTRVDEQFF. In DNA, the CDR3 is TGCGCCAGCAGTCAAACCAGGGTGGATGAGCAGTTCTTC.

The chain carries TRBV7-2 and TRBJ2-7, with a tentative D call TRBD1 (5 bases). Trimming cost V 5 bases and J 2 bases, with 19 bases left between them. Per germline, CDR1 SGHTA and CDR2 FQGNSA. The CDR3 totals 16 residues. CDR3 DNA: TGTGCCAGCAGCCCACTGGTCGGACACGGCACCTACGAGCAGTACTTC. Its translation: CASSPLVGHGTYEQYF.

The V gene is TRBV19, the J gene TRBJ2-7; TRBD1 matches at 10 bases. Trimming cost V 9 bases and J 1 base; bases outside gene matches: 12. Looked up from germline, CDR1 is LNHDA and CDR2 is SQIVND (reference sequence). CDR3 length equals 16 residues. The CDR3 nucleotides read TGTGCCAGCCGATATAGGGGGACAGGGGAGTCCTACGAGCAGTACTTC. The encoded protein is CASRYRGTGESYEQYF.

The gene calls are TRBV14 and TRBJ2-1; TRBD1 matches 7 bases. Trimming cost V 3 bases and J 4 bases; bases outside gene matches: 0. The CDR3 loop spans 13 amino acids. The germline V gene has CDR1 SGHDN and CDR2 FVKESK. This CDR3 reads CASSQDRYNEQFF. CDR3 DNA: TGTGCCAGCAGCCAGGACAGGTACAATGAGCAGTTCTTC.

This chain joins TRBV10-3 and TRBJ2-1, with 14 bases identical to TRBD2. The germline CDR1 and CDR2 sequences are ENHRY and SYGVKD. The CDR3 is made up of 13 amino acids. J lost 6 bases, V lost 10 bases, and 2 bases had no gene match. For the CDR3, the DNA is TGTGCCAGCGGACTAGCGGGAGGCAATGAGCAGTTCTTC. Its protein is CASGLAGGNEQFF.

This clone was seen a few times. The V call is TRBV5-8, the J call TRBJ2-1; D possibly uses TRBD1 or TRBD2 (6 bases each). This CDR3 region has 13 residues. From germline, CDR1 is SGHTS and CDR2 YDEGEE. V was pared by 0 bases and J by 8 bases, with 9 bases between. The DNA of the CDR3 is TGTGCCAGCAGCTTGGGAAGGGGGGATGAGCAGTTCTTC. It is translated as CASSLGRGDEQFF. The full variable domain, rest sourced from reference TRBV5-8 and TRBJ2-1, is EAGVTQSPTHLIKTRGQQATLRCSPISGHTSVYWYQQALGLGLQFLLWYDEGEERNRGNFPPRFSGRQFPNYSSELNVNALELEDSALYLCASSLGRGDEQFFGPGTRLTVL.

The rearrangement uses TRBV28 and TRBJ2-6, with a tentative D call TRBD1 (5 bases). With 5 bases removed from V and 4 bases from J, the gap between germline ends came to 9 bases. CDR1 and CDR2 (germline): MDHEN, SYDVKM. CDR3 length: 14 amino acids. The CDR3 loop is CASSVGPGANVLTF. DNA of the CDR3: TGTGCCAGCAGTGTGGGGCCCGGGGCCAACGTCCTGACTTTC.

The chain has TRBV11-2 and TRBJ2-1; 7 nucleotides line up with TRBD1. Germline V gene sequence: CDR1 SGHAT, CDR2 FQNNGV. Trimming removed 4 bases from V and 2 bases from J; junction bases left unmatched: 5. CDR3 length: 15 residues. Here the CDR3 reads CASSSGTATYNEQFF. CDR3 nucleotides: TGTGCCAGCAGCTCCGGGACAGCCACCTACAATGAGCAGTTCTTC.

This rearrangement joins TRBV14 to TRBJ2-5, with TRBD2 as a possible D gene (6 bases). Trimming took off 1 base at V and 7 bases at J, with 10 bases between the two ends. Germline CDR1 is SGHDN and CDR2 is FVKESK. This CDR3 spans 13 amino acids. In nucleotides, the CDR3 is TGTGCCAGCAGCCAAGGTCGGAGGGGGACCCAGTACTTC. This encodes CASSQGRRGTQYF.

The chain joins TRBV4-2 to TRBJ2-2; 7 nucleotides agree with TRBD2. This CDR3 comprises 16 residues. The V gene end was trimmed by 5 bases and the J gene end by 6 bases; junction bases not matched to a gene: 12. CDR1 and CDR2 from the germline V gene are LGHNA and YNFKEQ. CDR3 region: CASSDPGGPKAGELFF. The CDR3, as DNA: TGTGCCAGCAGCGATCCGGGGGGACCTAAGGCCGGGGAGCTGTTTTTT.

J is TRBJ2-1 and V is TRBV11-2; 7 positions agree with TRBD2. The V gene end was trimmed by 2 bases and the J gene end by 9 bases; junction bases not matched to a gene: 1. CDR1 SGHAT and CDR2 FQNNGV come from the germline V gene. CDR3 length: 12 residues. The CDR3 bases are TGTGCCAGCAGCTTACCTAGCGGTGAGCAGTTCTTC. Encoded protein: CASSLPSGEQFF.

The chain employs TRBV14 and TRBJ2-7, with TRBD1 matching over 7 bases. CDR1 and CDR2 from the germline V gene are SGHDN and FVKESK. CDR3 length: 15 residues. The trim removed 4 bases at V and 1 base at J, leaving 7 bases unmatched. DNA of the CDR3: TGTGCCAGCAGCCCCCCCGGACAGGCATCCTACGAGCAGTACTTC. Translated: CASSPPGQASYEQYF.

This clone was detected only a few times. V is TRBV14 and J is TRBJ1-5, with 8 nucleotides matching TRBD1. V lost 4 bases and J lost 2; bases outside the gene matches: 1. CDR3 length equals 14 residues. From germline, CDR1 is SGHDN and CDR2 FVKESK. CDR3 protein: CASSPGQGNQPQHF. The CDR3 region has the DNA TGTGCCAGCAGCCCGGGACAGGGCAATCAGCCCCAGCATTTT.

The J gene is TRBJ2-3, the V gene TRBV13; 8 bases fit TRBD2. Germline assignment: CDR1 PRHDT and CDR2 FYEKMQ (reference sequence). The trim removed 5 bases at V and 5 bases at J, leaving 15 bases unmatched. CDR3 length equals 17 residues. CDR3 nucleotides: TGTGCCAGCAGCCTTGACCAATTCAGCGGGAGTGGAGATACGCAGTATTTT. It translates to CASSLDQFSGSGDTQYF.

The chain joins TRBV10-2 to TRBJ2-1; D gene uncertain. Trimming stripped 2 bases from V and 12 bases from J, with 17 bases between. The CDR3 consists of 14 residues. Germline V gives CDR1 WSHSY, CDR2 SAAADI. CDR3 in amino acids: CASSEQLLGSRQFF. The CDR3 bases are TGCGCCAGCAGTGAGCAACTCTTAGGATCCCGGCAGTTCTTC.

The CDR3 sequence: CASSQGRRQGLSYGYTF. In nucleotides, the CDR3 is TGCGCCAGCAGCCAAGGTCGTCGACAGGGGCTTTCCTATGGCTACACCTTC. J is TRBJ1-2 and V is TRBV4-3, with 8 positions matching TRBD1. The CDR3 sequence is 17 residues long. Germline lookup yields CDR1 LGHNA and CDR2 YSLEER. V gave up 1 base and J gave up 4 bases; unmatched junction bases: 11.

The rearrangement uses TRBV27 and TRBJ2-1; D perhaps matches TRBD2 (6 bases). Trimming removed 7 bases from V and 2 bases from J, with 15 bases in between. This CDR3 has 15 amino acids. CDR1 is MNHEY, CDR2 SMNVEV, per germline (reference sequence). The CDR3 DNA reads as TGTGCCAGCAAAACCCTGGAGGGCCCCTACAATGAGCAGTTCTTC. It specifies CASKTLEGPYNEQFF.

This sequence joins TRBV6-5 and TRBJ1-2; 8 bases agree with TRBD1. CDR1 is MNHEY and CDR2 is SVGAGI in the germline V gene. V lost 0 bases and J lost 7; bases outside the gene matches: 4. This CDR3 comprises 14 residues. CDR3 DNA: TGTGCCAGCAGTTACTCCCCAGGGGGCGGTGGCTACACCTTC. Protein sequence: CASSYSPGGGGYTF.